The rows below give T cell receptor beta chains drawn from one sample of a study of shared clonotypes between healthy human individuals. The assay was immunoSEQ multiplex PCR, and TCRdb's table has in-frame clones only and misses some. The sample consists of roughly 1,100,000 clones, approximately 70% of them appearing once. Specimen: memory CD4+ T cells sorted from blood. The receptors come from a man in his late teens or twenties in good health. Each CDR3 is given with its conserved first and last residue. Each record gives: CDR3 DNA, CDR3 protein, D gene, clone size, J gene, V gene. A D gene is named only where the DNA matches it firmly. Rows may omit the clone size; those that give it use once, few, many or a size class.

CDR3 DNA: TGTGCCAGTAGTAATATTGCAAACAGGGCCACCTACGAGCAGTACTTC
CDR3 protein: CASSNIANRATYEQYF
D gene: -
clone size: -
J gene: TRBJ2-7
V gene: TRBV19

CDR3 DNA: TGTGCCAGCAGCTTAGCCAGCGGGAGGTCCCCCCCTTACGAGCAGTACTTC
CDR3 protein: CASSLASGRSPPYEQYF
D gene: TRBD2
clone size: -
J gene: TRBJ2-7
V gene: TRBV11-2

CDR3 DNA: TGTGCCAGCAGTTTACCCCATGAGGGAAAACTGTTTTTT
CDR3 protein: CASSLPHEGKLFF
D gene: -
clone size: -
J gene: TRBJ1-4
V gene: TRBV28

CDR3 DNA: TGTGCCAGCAGCTTGGAATGGGGGAGCTCCTACGAGCAGTACTTC
CDR3 protein: CASSLEWGSSYEQYF
D gene: -
clone size: few
J gene: TRBJ2-7
V gene: TRBV5-5

CDR3 DNA: TGTGCCAGCAGTGGGACAGGGTATGGTCAGCCCCAGCATTTT
CDR3 protein: CASSGTGYGQPQHF
D gene: TRBD1
clone size: -
J gene: TRBJ1-5
V gene: TRBV6-1

CDR3 DNA: TGTGCCAGCAGCCCTAGACAGGGGACGGTTAACTATGGCTACACCTTC
CDR3 protein: CASSPRQGTVNYGYTF
D gene: TRBD1
clone size: -
J gene: TRBJ1-2
V gene: TRBV7-9

CDR3 DNA: TGTGCCAGCAGCTCTTCGGGGGCAGGGGGTTATTACGAGCAGTACTTC
CDR3 protein: CASSSSGAGGYYEQYF
D gene: -
clone size: -
J gene: TRBJ2-7
V gene: TRBV7-6

CDR3 DNA: TGTGCCAGCAGCTTCGGGACAGGGAGGGACGCTGGCCGGCAGTATTTT
CDR3 protein: CASSFGTGRDAGRQYF
D gene: TRBD1
clone size: -
J gene: TRBJ2-3
V gene: TRBV11-3

CDR3 DNA: TGTGCCAGCAGTTTACAGGGAGTCAAGATACATTCACCCCTCCACTTT
CDR3 protein: CASSLQGVKIHSPLHF
D gene: -
clone size: -
J gene: TRBJ1-6
V gene: TRBV2

CDR3 DNA: TGTGCCAGCAGCTTGTGGTTCTCCTACGAGCAGTACTTC
CDR3 protein: CASSLWFSYEQYF
D gene: -
clone size: -
J gene: TRBJ2-7
V gene: TRBV5-6

CDR3 DNA: TGTGCCAGCAATTGGGGGGGCGGAAGCAATGAGCAGTTCTTC
CDR3 protein: CASNWGGGSNEQFF
D gene: -
clone size: once
J gene: TRBJ2-1
V gene: TRBV6-4

CDR3 DNA: TGTGCCTGGAGCGGGACAGGGCTTACAGATACGCAGTATTTT
CDR3 protein: CAWSGTGLTDTQYF
D gene: TRBD1
clone size: -
J gene: TRBJ2-3
V gene: TRBV30

CDR3 DNA: TGTGCCAGCAGCACATTTACTGGACAGGGTGGGCCCGGGGAGCTGTTTTTT
CDR3 protein: CASSTFTGQGGPGELFF
D gene: TRBD1
clone size: -
J gene: TRBJ2-2
V gene: TRBV9

CDR3 DNA: TGTGCCAGCAGTGACTCTCATAAGGCAAGACTTGGCTACACCTTC
CDR3 protein: CASSDSHKARLGYTF
D gene: -
clone size: -
J gene: TRBJ1-2
V gene: TRBV6-4

CDR3 DNA: TGTGCCAGCAGCGAACAGGGGGCGAAGCTGTTTTTT
CDR3 protein: CASSEQGAKLFF
D gene: TRBD1
clone size: -
J gene: TRBJ1-4
V gene: TRBV7-2

CDR3 DNA: TGTGCCAGCTCACCGGGGCAGTCCTATGGCTACACCTTC
CDR3 protein: CASSPGQSYGYTF
D gene: -
clone size: -
J gene: TRBJ1-2
V gene: TRBV18

CDR3 DNA: TGTGCCAGCAGTGAAGGGACACCCTACCGCTACACCTTC
CDR3 protein: CASSEGTPYRYTF
D gene: -
clone size: -
J gene: TRBJ1-2
V gene: TRBV6-1